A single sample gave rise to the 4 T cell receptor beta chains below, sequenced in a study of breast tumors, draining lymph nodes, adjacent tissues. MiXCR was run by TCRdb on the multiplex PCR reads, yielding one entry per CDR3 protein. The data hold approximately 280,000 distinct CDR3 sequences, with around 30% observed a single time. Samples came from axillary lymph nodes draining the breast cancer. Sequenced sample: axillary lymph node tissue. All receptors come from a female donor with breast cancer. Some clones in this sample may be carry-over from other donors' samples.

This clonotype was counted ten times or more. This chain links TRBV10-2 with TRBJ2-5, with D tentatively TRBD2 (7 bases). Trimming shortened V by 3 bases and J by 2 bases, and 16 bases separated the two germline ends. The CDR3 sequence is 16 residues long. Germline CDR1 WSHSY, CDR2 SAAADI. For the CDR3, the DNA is TGCGCCAGCAGTGATTTTGGGAGGGGGGGTCAAGAGACCCAGTACTTC. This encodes CASSDFGRGGQETQYF.

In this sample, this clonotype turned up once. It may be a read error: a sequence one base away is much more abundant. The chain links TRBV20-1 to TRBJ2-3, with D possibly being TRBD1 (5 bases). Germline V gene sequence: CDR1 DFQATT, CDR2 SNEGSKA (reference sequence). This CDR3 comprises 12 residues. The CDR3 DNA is TGCAGCCCCAAAGGGGCCCCCGATACGCAGTATTTT. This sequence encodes CSPKGAPDTQYF.

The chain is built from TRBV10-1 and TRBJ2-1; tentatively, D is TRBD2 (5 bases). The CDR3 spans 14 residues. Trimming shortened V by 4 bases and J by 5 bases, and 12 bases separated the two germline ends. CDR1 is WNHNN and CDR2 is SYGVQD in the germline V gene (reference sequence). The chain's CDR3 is CASSGSGPDNEQFF. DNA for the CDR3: TGCGCCAGCAGTGGAAGCGGTCCAGACAATGAGCAGTTCTTC.

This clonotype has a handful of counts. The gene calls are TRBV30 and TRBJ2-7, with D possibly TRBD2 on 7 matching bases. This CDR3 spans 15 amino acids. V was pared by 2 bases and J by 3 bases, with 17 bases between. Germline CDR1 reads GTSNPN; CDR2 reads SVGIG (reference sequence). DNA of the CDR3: TGTGCCTGGAGTAGGGGGAGGGGTCTCAACTACGAGCAGTACTTC. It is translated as CAWSRGRGLNYEQYF.